A single sample gave rise to the 4 T cell receptor beta chains below, sequenced in a study of type 1 regulatory T cells. TCRdb re-derived calls from the reads in MiXCR, one entry per CDR3 protein. The sample has about 42,000 distinct CDR3 sequences; 12% are singletons. These receptors' antigens are unknown. Sequencing was performed on cultured non-Tr1 T cells, either the whole culture or a sorted T cell fraction (not recorded which). The receptors derive from a human donor in good health.

This clonotype was observed many times. The rearrangement links TRBV5-1 to TRBJ2-5; 7 positions match TRBD2. CDR3 length: 14 residues. Trimming cost V 2 bases and J 1 base; bases outside gene matches: 2. CDR1 and CDR2 from the germline V gene are SGHRS and YFSETQ. The CDR3 is CASSLAGFQETQYF. In DNA form, the CDR3 reads TGCGCCAGCAGCTTAGCGGGGTTCCAAGAGACCCAGTACTTC.

A remark on this clonotype: This may come from a read error, since a much larger clone is one base off. V and J are TRBV10-3 and TRBJ2-2; D is perhaps TRBD2 (5 bases). The length of the CDR3 is 14 residues. CDR1 ENHRY and CDR2 SYGVKD come from the germline V gene. Trimming removed 10 bases from V and 7 bases from J, with 19 bases in between. Here the CDR3 DNA reads TGTGCCAGCACACCTGGCTTTCGGGGCGGGGAGCTGTTTTTT. Encoded protein: CASTPGFRGGELFF.

This chain links TRBV7-2 with TRBJ2-3; 9 nucleotides line up with TRBD1. V lost 7 bases, J lost 0 bases, and 14 bases stayed unmatched. Germline CDR1 and CDR2: SGHTA and FQGNSA. CDR3 length: 18 residues. The CDR3 DNA reads as TGTGCCAGCAATGGACGGGACAGGGCAAAATCTAGCACAGATACGCAGTATTTT. It translates to CASNGRDRAKSSTDTQYF.

This clonotype was seen a few times. The chain has TRBV20-1 and TRBJ2-5; 7 positions match TRBD2. V shed 5 bases, J shed 0 bases, and the junction held 15 bases outside the gene matches. Germline values: CDR1 DFQATT, CDR2 SNEGSKA (reference sequence). The CDR3 covers 17 residues. CDR3 sequence: CSAPPGGRAWNQETQYF. In DNA form, the CDR3 reads TGCAGTGCTCCACCTGGTGGGAGGGCCTGGAACCAAGAGACCCAGTACTTC.